Shown below are 16 T cell receptor beta chains from a single sample sequenced in a study of PD-L1 blockade in urothelial cancer. Repertoires were generated with immunoSEQ multiplex PCR, while TCRdb's copy carries only in-frame clones and drops some. The data show 84,000 or so clones, around 85% seen once. The time point denotes: pretreatment peripheral blood. Sequenced here: PBMCs, sampled around atezolizumab (anti-PD-L1) treatment. All receptors come from a man aged 60 to 75 with urothelial cancer.

The rearrangement joins TRBV7-2 to TRBJ2-7; TRBD2 might be the D (7 bases). The CDR3 covers 14 residues. Trimming left V 1 base short and J 4 bases short, with 11 bases between. The germline V gene has CDR1 SGHTA and CDR2 FQGNSA. In DNA form, the CDR3 reads TGTGCCAGCAGCTTAGGGGGAGGGGGGTACGAGCAGTACTTC. The encoded protein is CASSLGGGGYEQYF.

The gene calls are TRBV2 and TRBJ2-4; 7 bases are a match to TRBD2. V gave up 0 bases and J gave up 1 base; unmatched junction bases: 12. The CDR3 has 19 amino acids. Germline values: CDR1 SNHLY, CDR2 FYNNEI. The CDR3 sequence: CASSEAALASVFAKNIQYF. The CDR3 DNA reads as TGTGCCAGCAGTGAAGCGGCACTAGCGTCCGTTTTTGCCAAAAACATTCAGTACTTC.

V and J are TRBV27 and TRBJ2-2; weak D call: TRBD1 (5 bases). Germline CDR1 and CDR2: MNHEY and SMNVEV (reference sequence). This CDR3 contains 14 residues. V was pared by 5 bases and J by 6 bases, with 13 bases between. This chain's CDR3 is CASSPFAGSGELFF. CDR3 nucleotide sequence: TGTGCCAGCAGTCCCTTTGCAGGGTCCGGGGAGCTGTTTTTT.

This clone appeared a single time. V and J are TRBV2 and TRBJ1-1; 9 bases fit TRBD1. This CDR3 spans 15 amino acids. Germline values: CDR1 SNHLY, CDR2 FYNNEI. The trim removed 8 bases at V and 6 bases at J, leaving 13 bases unmatched. The CDR3 bases are TGTGCCAGCCGCCGCTCCCGGGACAGGGTTGCTGAAGCTTTCTTT. Translated: CASRRSRDRVAEAFF.

The genes are TRBV10-3 and TRBJ1-5; perhaps TRBD1 as D (6 bases). Trimming shortened V by 5 bases and J by 7 bases, and 12 bases separated the two germline ends. Germline V CDR1 and CDR2: ENHRY, SYGVKD. The CDR3 is made up of 13 amino acids. The CDR3 is CAISRAGDQPQHF. Written as DNA, the CDR3 is TGTGCCATCAGTCGAGCAGGGGACCAGCCCCAGCATTTT.

The rearrangement joins TRBV19 to TRBJ2-3; 9 nucleotides align to TRBD2. The CDR3 is made up of 16 amino acids. V dropped 5 bases and J dropped 0; count of bases not matched to a gene: 6. Germline lookup yields CDR1 LNHDA and CDR2 SQIVND (reference sequence). CDR3 sequence: CASSDPSGESTDTQYF. The CDR3 nucleotides read TGTGCCAGTAGTGACCCTAGCGGGGAAAGCACAGATACGCAGTATTTT.

This chain uses TRBV4-2 with TRBJ1-3, with D perhaps matching TRBD1 (5 bases). The CDR3 loop spans 15 amino acids. Germline CDR1 and CDR2: LGHNA and YNFKEQ. V was shortened by 3 bases and J by 0 bases, with 9 bases between the two germline ends. For the CDR3, the DNA is TGTGCCAGCAGCCACGACAGCTCCTCTGGAAACACCATATATTTT. It yields the protein CASSHDSSSGNTIYF.

V is TRBV7-2 and J is TRBJ2-7; 7 bases match TRBD2. The CDR3 extends over 15 amino acids. Germline V CDR1 and CDR2: SGHTA, FQGNSA. The ends lost 5 bases at V and 3 bases at J; junction bases unmatched: 10. CDR3 residues: CASSPTSGANYEQYF. Written as DNA, the CDR3 is TGTGCCAGCAGCCCTACAAGCGGGGCTAACTACGAGCAGTACTTC.

The J gene is TRBJ1-3, the V gene TRBV2; weak D call: TRBD1 (5 bases). Germline V gene data show CDR1 as SNHLY and CDR2 as FYNNEI. The CDR3 contains 16 residues. The germline V and J ends were trimmed by 6 bases and 1 base, with 16 bases remaining between them. CDR3 in DNA: TGTGCCAGCAGCTTAGGACACGTGGGGTCTGGAAACACCATATATTTT. Its translation is CASSLGHVGSGNTIYF. The variable domain in full, with the rest retrieved from reference TRBV2 and TRBJ1-3, is EPEVTQTPSHQVTQMGQEVILRCVPISNHLYFYWYRQILGQKVEFLVSFYNNEISEKSEIFDDQFSVERPDGSNFTLKIRSTKLEDSAMYFCASSLGHVGSGNTIYFGEGSWLTVV.

The rearrangement uses TRBV5-1 and TRBJ2-7, with 8 bases matching TRBD1. Looked up from germline, CDR1 is SGHRS and CDR2 is YFSETQ. This CDR3 region has 15 residues. V gave up 6 bases and J gave up 4 bases; unmatched junction bases: 12. Here the CDR3 DNA reads TGCGCCAGCAAACAGAATGACAGGGGTGGTTACGAGCAGTACTTC. Translated: CASKQNDRGGYEQYF.

This clone was observed once. The chain is built from TRBV13 and TRBJ2-3, with 12 bases lining up with TRBD2. The CDR3 length is 18 residues. Losses at the gene ends were 2 bases for V and 3 bases for J; bases not matched to a gene: 9. The germline V gene encodes CDR1 PRHDT and CDR2 FYEKMQ (reference sequence). The DNA of the CDR3 is TGTGCCAGCAGCTTAAGGGGGCTAGCGGGAGGGAGGACAGATACGCAGTATTTT. It translates to CASSLRGLAGGRTDTQYF.

This clone came up a few times. The V call is TRBV7-8, the J call TRBJ1-2, with a tentative D call TRBD1 (6 bases). Trimming stripped 6 bases from V and 5 bases from J, with 13 bases between. CDR1 SGHVS and CDR2 FQNEAQ come from the germline V gene. The CDR3 totals 13 residues. CDR3 nucleotides: TGTGCCAGCAGACAGGGCCTCGAATATGGCTACACCTTC. It encodes CASRQGLEYGYTF.

CDR3 in amino acids: CASSFETTGSPQPQHF. The CDR3 nucleotides are TGCGCCAGCAGCTTTGAGACCACAGGATCCCCTCAGCCCCAGCATTTT. The genes are TRBV5-1 and TRBJ1-5; a weak D match, TRBD1 (5 bases). This CDR3 region has 16 residues. CDR1 is SGHRS, CDR2 YFSETQ, per germline. Trimming removed 2 bases at V and 6 bases at J, with 18 bases between.

The rearrangement joins TRBV28 to TRBJ2-1; 7 nucleotides align to TRBD1. CDR3 size: 12 residues. The germline V gene encodes CDR1 MDHEN and CDR2 SYDVKM. Trimming at V came to 5 bases and at J to 7 bases, leaving 2 bases not matched to a gene. This CDR3 reads CASSQTGNEQFF. The CDR3 bases are TGTGCCAGCAGTCAGACAGGGAATGAGCAGTTCTTC.

The chain recombines TRBV19 with TRBJ1-5; TRBD1 agrees at 9 bases. The J segment lost 4 bases and the V segment lost 5 bases, leaving 6 bases of the junction unmatched. The CDR3 has 15 amino acids. Looked up from germline, CDR1 is LNHDA and CDR2 is SQIVND (reference sequence). DNA for the CDR3: TGTGCCAGTAGTCCCGGGACAGGGAAGAATCAGCCCCAGCATTTT. This sequence encodes CASSPGTGKNQPQHF.

This clone has only one observation. The chain employs TRBV5-1 and TRBJ2-2; 9 bases fit TRBD1. The CDR3 spans 18 residues. Looked up from germline, CDR1 is SGHRS and CDR2 is YFSETQ. V shed 0 bases and J 1 base; nucleotides not matched to a gene: 7. The CDR3 loop reads CASSLVPDRGLNTGELFF. CDR3 nucleotides: TGCGCCAGCAGCTTGGTCCCGGACAGGGGCCTGAACACCGGGGAGCTGTTTTTT.